Below, one T cell receptor (beta chain) is given with its context. This clone was counted a single time. Its antigen is currently not known. Qualities for individual bases were not recorded, and no much larger clone is one base off. The ViraFEST assay stimulated PBMC with viral peptide pools and then used TCR sequencing to identify antigen-specific CD4+ T cell clonotypes by expansion. After roughly 11 days of culture, CD4+ T cells were isolated with the EasySep CD4+ T cell isolation kit. Convalescent patients had PCR-confirmed SARS-CoV-2 infection between March and December 2020, before Alpha, Beta and Delta variants emerged in the United States. Some 2 million PBMC per well were cultured with approximately 10 ug/ml peptides in IMDM containing 5% human AB serum, 10 IU/ml IL-2 and gentamicin. Half of the culture medium was replaced with fresh IL-2-containing medium on days 3 and 7. Unless noted otherwise, every peptide stimulation condition was grown in triplicate wells. PBMC were separated from whole blood using Ficoll-Paque Plus gradient centrifugation and were then either cryopreserved at -140C or used fresh. The overlapping peptide pools covered the spike proteins of SARS-CoV-2 as well as those of the common cold coronaviruses HCoV-NL63, HCoV-OC43 and HCoV-229E. The QIAamp micro DNA kit was used to extract genomic DNA from the cultured CD4+ T cells.

This sample is drawn from a study of vaccination effects on CD4 cells after COVID-19 (dated by TCRdb to 2021 to 2024). At the level of the whole study: Each participant got two doses of an mRNA SARS-CoV-2 vaccine, either BNT162b2 or mRNA-1273. Pre-vaccine samples were drawn from a couple of convalescent patients 16 days and one week before the first dose, at 142 and 148 days after COVID-19 diagnosis. In both COVID-19 convalescent patients and infection-naive vaccine recipients, the study compared SARS-CoV-2 spike-specific CD4+ TCR repertoires from before mRNA vaccination with those from after it. The full study included fewer than eleven COVID-19 convalescent patients and a few SARS-CoV-2-naive healthy vaccine recipients. In the study, cultures from other donors were sequenced using the Oncomine TCR Beta short-read assay on an Illumina iSeq 100.

V gives up 3 bases and J gives up 3 bases, and the segment between their germline ends measures 14 bases. Its CDR3 holds 15 amino acids, cysteine through phenylalanine. Of the read, only the CDR3 DNA is kept; its 45 bases are in frame from base 1. The germline V gene specifies MNHNS as CDR1 and SASEGT as CDR2. General findings and caveats noted by the study authors: Limitations of the study were the small number of convalescent patients and the absence of early post-infection timepoints. Both infection-induced and vaccine-induced clones contracted markedly at late post-vaccination timepoints, which is consistent with waning T cell responses. In convalescent patients, the post-vaccine spike-reactive repertoire was composed mainly of new vaccine-induced clones that were largely distinct from infection-induced clones.

Library prep was done by the immunoSEQ multiplex PCR assay. DNA from the cultured and isolated CD4+ T cells underwent TCR beta CDR3 sequencing. As for how the authors treated the data: Non-productive TCR sequences were removed and reads were trimmed to the CDR3 region, keeping CDR3s of at least 7 amino acids. Antigen-specific clonotypes were identified using the MANAFEST web app by comparison of expansion in peptide wells against reference cultures. Positive clones required FDR<0.05 expansion versus reference and all other wells, odds ratio above 5, and frequency above 0.1% in two replicate wells. A clonotype was called cross-reactive if it was significantly expanded both in SARS-CoV-2 spike wells and in at least one common cold coronavirus spike condition. Levenshtein distance calculated with the stringdist R package was used to assess CDR3 similarity, and unrooted trees were constructed with ape in R 3.6.1. In its TCRdb copy, this immuneACCESS table keeps in-frame sequences only and misses some clones. Where compared with another copy, unresolved V genes explain less than half of these, and the others have no known cause. That table is the source of V, J and clone size, and D and trimming were worked out from the DNA. The sample records roughly 26,000 clones, 70% to 80% of which are singletons. About 16% of the sample goes to the ten largest clones.

The sample in question was CD4+ T cells from PBMCs cultured with HCoV-NL63 spike peptides, obtained before COVID-19 vaccination. The cell subset or site label here, explained by the study, means: HCoV-NL63 spike overlapping peptide pool stimulation. The sequence was obtained from a human donor who had a prior SARS-CoV-2 infection. The rearranged segments are TRBV6-1 and TRBJ1-1, with the D gene uncertain. The CDR3 region reads CASSDVSGGYTEAFF. Read as DNA, the sequence is TGTGCCAGCAGTGACGTATCCGGAGGATACACTGAAGCTTTCTTT.